This T cell receptor beta chain was captured by sequencing in a study of T cell repertoires in cytomegalovirus infection. Study context: Matching HLA type, along with CMV infection, was indicated by public TCR beta signatures.

One entry per CDR3 protein, called by TCRdb with MiXCR from the reads. Of around 280,000 distinct CDR3 sequences in the sample, about 9.1% were seen once. Findings of the study overall: Based on cumulative public TCR beta family frequency, carriers of CMV plus the relevant HLA were identified. CMV-specific TCR beta clonotypes restricted by HLA-C dominated the ex vivo response.

V gave up 5 bases and J gave up 10 bases; unmatched junction bases: 7. This CDR3 spans 14 amino acids. This clonotype has a handful of counts. Its antigen is unidentified. This chain connects TRBV12-3 or TRBV12-4 to TRBJ1-6, with 8 positions matching TRBD1. Specimen: PBMCs. This receptor was obtained from a human donor in good health (CMV status not recorded). Some clones in this sample may be carry-over from other donors' samples. The CDR3: CASSPGTGESPLHF. CDR3 coding DNA: TGTGCCAGCAGTCCGGGGACAGGAGAATCACCCCTCCACTTT.